This entry lists 16 T cell receptor beta chains sequenced from one sample in a study of blood T cell repertoires in COVID-19. Measured with immunoSEQ multiplex PCR; TCRdb has only the in-frame clones, and not every one. Of some 300,000 clones listed, over 80% are singletons. The sample was peripheral blood. These receptors all come from a woman in her fifties or sixties with active or convalescent COVID-19.

As regards this clone: Germline is not matched at one junction end, which may reflect a read error. The chain is built from TRBV3-1 (or the pseudogene TRBV3-2) and TRBJ1-6; D is undetermined. Germline V CDR1 and CDR2: LGHDT, YNNKEL (reference sequence). This CDR3 has 16 residues. For the CDR3, the DNA is TGTGCCAGCAGCCAAGGAACTTACGATTTTAATTCGCCCCTCCACTTT. It yields the protein CASSQGTYDFNSPLHF.

The chain is built from TRBV2 and TRBJ1-2, with 10 nucleotides matching TRBD1. This CDR3 is built from 12 residues. Trimming at V came to 7 bases and at J to 7 bases, leaving 3 bases not matched to a gene. Germline V gene data show CDR1 as SNHLY and CDR2 as FYNNEI. For the CDR3, the DNA is TGTGCCAGCACAGGGACAGGGGTTGGCTACACCTTC. It translates to CASTGTGVGYTF.

This chain links TRBV2 with TRBJ2-3; D possibly corresponds to TRBD1 (6 bases). The CDR3 contains 13 residues. CDR1 and CDR2 from the germline V gene are SNHLY and FYNNEI. The V end was cut by 7 bases, the J end by 6 bases, with 14 bases between. CDR3 sequence reads: CASKDSAGDTQYF. Here the CDR3 DNA reads TGTGCCAGCAAGGACAGTGCTGGGGATACGCAGTATTTT.

V usage is TRBV18 and J usage is TRBJ1-1; D is unresolved. The germline CDR1 and CDR2 sequences are KGHSH and LQKENI. The CDR3 covers 17 residues. Deletions cut 3 bases from V and 0 bases from J, with 17 bases between. In DNA, the CDR3 is TGTGCCAGCTCACCTTTCCGCCCTGAACAGATGAACACTGAAGCTTTCTTT. Its protein is CASSPFRPEQMNTEAFF. Drawing the rest from reference TRBV18 and TRBJ1-1, the complete variable domain is NAGVMQNPRHLVRRRGQEARLRCSPMKGHSHVYWYRQLPEEGLKFMVYLQKENIIDESGMPKERFSAEFPKEGPSILRIQQVVRGDSAAYFCASSPFRPEQMNTEAFFGQGTRLTVV.

This clone has just one count. V gene TRBV5-1 combines with J gene TRBJ1-1; perhaps TRBD1 as D (5 bases). The CDR3 contains 16 residues. V lost 1 base, J lost 0 bases, and 13 bases lay in between. From germline, CDR1 is SGHRS and CDR2 YFSETQ. The chain's CDR3 is CASSLSSQALNTEAFF. The CDR3, as DNA: TGCGCCAGCAGCTTGAGTTCACAGGCTTTGAACACTGAAGCTTTCTTT.

The rearrangement uses TRBV18 and TRBJ1-1; D call uncertain. The CDR3 consists of 15 residues. Trimming removed 3 bases from V and 4 bases from J, with 15 bases in between. Germline CDR1 KGHSH, CDR2 LQKENI. CDR3 amino acids: CASSPRRFRSTEAFF. In DNA form, the CDR3 reads TGTGCCAGCTCACCTCGGCGATTTCGGAGCACTGAAGCTTTCTTT.

The chain uses TRBV5-4 and TRBJ1-1; D gene ambiguous. The V and J ends lost 0 bases and 1 base respectively, with 7 bases between them. From germline, CDR1 is SGHNT and CDR2 YYREEE (reference sequence). The CDR3 is 14 amino acids. CDR3 protein: CASSLEEWNTEAFF. CDR3 DNA sequence: TGTGCCAGCAGCTTGGAAGAGTGGAACACTGAAGCTTTCTTT.

This chain connects TRBV27 to TRBJ2-1, with D possibly matching TRBD2 (5 bases). V was shortened by 4 bases and J by 0 bases, with 10 bases between the two germline ends. In germline, CDR1 is MNHEY, CDR2 SMNVEV (reference sequence). CDR3 size: 15 residues. The CDR3 region has the DNA TGTGCCAGCAGTTCGTATGCGGGCTCCTACAATGAGCAGTTCTTC. Its translation is CASSSYAGSYNEQFF.

In DNA, the CDR3 is TGTGCCATACAGGAGGACAGTGCTGGAAACACCATATATTTT. It translates to CAIQEDSAGNTIYF. J is TRBJ1-3 and V is TRBV2, with D perhaps TRBD1 (6 bases). The V end was cut by 10 bases, the J end by 2 bases, with 15 bases between. Germline V gene data show CDR1 as SNHLY and CDR2 as FYNNEI. The CDR3 runs 14 residues.

V is TRBV19 and J is TRBJ1-2; 8 bases fit TRBD1. Germline V gene sequence: CDR1 LNHDA, CDR2 SQIVND (reference sequence). Germline trimming cut 6 bases from V and 8 bases from J; bases unmatched to any gene: 11. The CDR3 spans 14 residues. CDR3 amino acids: CASSGNRGAKGYTF. The DNA for the CDR3 is TGTGCCAGTAGCGGCAACAGGGGGGCCAAGGGCTACACCTTC. The full variable domain, completed using reference TRBV19 and TRBJ1-2, is DGGITQSPKYLFRKEGQNVTLSCEQNLNHDAMYWYRQDPGQGLRLIYYSQIVNDFQKGDIAEGYSVSREKKESFPLTVTSAQKNPTAFYLCASSGNRGAKGYTFGSGTRLTVV.

For the CDR3, the DNA is TGTGCCAGCAGCCAAGGTCAGGGGACGGGGGAGCAGTACTTC. This gives the protein CASSQGQGTGEQYF. This chain links TRBV7-2 with TRBJ2-7, with D possibly matching TRBD1 (6 bases). V gave up 5 bases and J gave up 7 bases, with 18 bases separating them. CDR3 length: 14 residues. The germline gives CDR1 SGHTA, CDR2 FQGNSA.

J is TRBJ2-1 and V is TRBV19; TRBD1 might be the D (6 bases). CDR1 and CDR2 from the germline V gene are LNHDA and SQIVND (reference sequence). V was clipped by 5 bases and J by 3 bases, with 11 bases between them. This CDR3 has 14 amino acids. The CDR3 loop reads CASSARDIYNEQFF. The CDR3 bases are TGTGCCAGTAGTGCCCGGGACATCTACAATGAGCAGTTCTTC.

This clone appeared once. The J gene is TRBJ2-7, the V gene TRBV4-2; 10 nucleotides align to TRBD2. Germline V gene data show CDR1 as LGHNA and CDR2 as YNFKEQ. The length of the CDR3 is 15 residues. The V gene end was trimmed by 3 bases and the J gene end by 2 bases; junction bases not matched to a gene: 4. CDR3 region: CASSQGTSEPYEQYF. Written as DNA, the CDR3 is TGTGCCAGCAGCCAGGGGACTAGCGAACCCTACGAGCAGTACTTC.

This sequence joins TRBV7-8 and TRBJ1-1; a weak D match, TRBD1 (6 bases). The germline V and J ends were trimmed by 7 bases and 1 base, with 16 bases remaining between them. CDR1 and CDR2 from the germline V gene are SGHVS and FQNEAQ. The CDR3 runs to 15 residues. CDR3 coding DNA: TGTGCCAGCATGGATTCTGACAGGAAGAACACTGAAGCTTTCTTT. Translated: CASMDSDRKNTEAFF.

The CDR3 DNA reads TGTGCCAGTTATAGGACAGGCACTGAAGCTTTCTTT. It translates to CASYRTGTEAFF. The V gene is TRBV6-5, the J gene TRBJ1-1, with 7 bases fitting TRBD1. Germline CDR1 and CDR2: MNHEY and SVGAGI. V gave up 9 bases and J gave up 4 bases; unmatched junction bases: 5. This CDR3 contains 12 residues.

The gene calls are TRBV12-3 or TRBV12-4 and TRBJ2-1; D gene unclear. This CDR3 comprises 13 residues. The V and J ends lost 3 bases and 5 bases respectively, with 8 bases between them. The CDR3 nucleotides read TGTGCCAGCAGTTTGTTTACGGACAATGAGCAGTTCTTC. Its protein product is CASSLFTDNEQFF.